This TCR beta chain was sequenced in a study of siplizumab effects on memory and regulatory T cells. Profiled with immunoSEQ multiplex PCR; TCRdb holds only in-frame clones, not every one. The top ten hold 1.7% of the sample, which has some 70,000 clones, 88% seen once. Germline V lookup: CDR1 MNHNY, CDR2 SVGAGI (reference sequence). Trimming removed 6 bases from V and 7 bases from J, with 16 bases in between. The CDR3 loop spans 14 amino acids. The sequencing sample was made of Tregs sorted from blood. The receptor was isolated from a human donor in good health. The V and J genes are TRBV6-6 and TRBJ1-5; D uncertain. The CDR3 DNA follows: TGTGCCAGCAGCCGTCTCGGGCCCGGCCAGCCCCAGCATTTT. Protein sequence: CASSRLGPGQPQHF.